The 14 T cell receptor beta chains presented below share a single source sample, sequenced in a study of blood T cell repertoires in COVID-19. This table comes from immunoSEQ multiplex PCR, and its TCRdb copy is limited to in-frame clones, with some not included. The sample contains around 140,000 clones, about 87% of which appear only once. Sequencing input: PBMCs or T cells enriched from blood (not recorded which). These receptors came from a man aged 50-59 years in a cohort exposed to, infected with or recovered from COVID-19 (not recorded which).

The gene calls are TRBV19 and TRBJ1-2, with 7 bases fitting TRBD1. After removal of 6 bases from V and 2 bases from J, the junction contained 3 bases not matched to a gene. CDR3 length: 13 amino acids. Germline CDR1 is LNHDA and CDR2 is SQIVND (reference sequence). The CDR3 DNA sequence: TGTGCCAGTAGCCAGGGGGAAAACTATGGCTACACCTTC. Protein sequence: CASSQGENYGYTF.

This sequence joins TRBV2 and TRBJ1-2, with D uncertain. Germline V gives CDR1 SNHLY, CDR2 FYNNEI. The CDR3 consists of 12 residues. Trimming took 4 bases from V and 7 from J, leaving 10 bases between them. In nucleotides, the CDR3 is TGTGCCAGCAGTGGGCCGAGAGGTGGCTACACCTTC. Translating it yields CASSGPRGGYTF.

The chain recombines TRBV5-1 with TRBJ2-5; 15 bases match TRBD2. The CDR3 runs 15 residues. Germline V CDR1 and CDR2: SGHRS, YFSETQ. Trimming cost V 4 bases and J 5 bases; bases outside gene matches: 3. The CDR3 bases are TGCGCCAGCAGCCTCGGGACTAGCGGGGGGGAGACCCAGTACTTC. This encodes CASSLGTSGGETQYF.

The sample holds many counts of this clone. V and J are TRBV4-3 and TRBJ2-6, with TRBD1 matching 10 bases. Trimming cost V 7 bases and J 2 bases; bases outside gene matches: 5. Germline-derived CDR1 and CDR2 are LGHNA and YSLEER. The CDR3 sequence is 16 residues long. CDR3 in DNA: TGCGCCAGCACACCGGGACAGGGGACTGGGGCCAACGTCCTGACTTTC. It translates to CASTPGQGTGANVLTF.

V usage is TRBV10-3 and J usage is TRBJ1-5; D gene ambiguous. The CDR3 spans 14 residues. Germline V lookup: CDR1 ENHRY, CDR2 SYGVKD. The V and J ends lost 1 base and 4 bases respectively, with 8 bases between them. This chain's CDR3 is CAISEYEGNQPQHF. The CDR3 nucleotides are TGTGCCATCAGTGAGTATGAGGGAAATCAGCCCCAGCATTTT.

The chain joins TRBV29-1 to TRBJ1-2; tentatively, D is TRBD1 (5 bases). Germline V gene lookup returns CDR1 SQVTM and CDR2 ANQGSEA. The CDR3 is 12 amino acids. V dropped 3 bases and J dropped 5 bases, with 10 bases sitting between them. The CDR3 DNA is TGCAGCGTTGAGGCGACAGAGTATGGCTACACCTTC. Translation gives CSVEATEYGYTF.

The CDR3 sequence is CASSQDWTSGGPETQYF. DNA for the CDR3: TGCGCCAGCAGCCAAGATTGGACTAGCGGGGGCCCAGAGACCCAGTACTTC. This chain links TRBV4-3 with TRBJ2-5, with 13 bases aligning to TRBD2. CDR3 length: 17 residues. The J segment lost 4 bases and the V segment lost 0 bases, leaving 5 bases of the junction unmatched. In germline, CDR1 is LGHNA, CDR2 YSLEER.

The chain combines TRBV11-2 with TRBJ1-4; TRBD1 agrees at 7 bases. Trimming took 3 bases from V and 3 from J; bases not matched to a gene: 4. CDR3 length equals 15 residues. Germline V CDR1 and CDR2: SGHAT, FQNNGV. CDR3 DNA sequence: TGTGCCAGCAGCTTCGAGGGGGCCCCTAATGAAAAACTGTTTTTT. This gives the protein CASSFEGAPNEKLFF.

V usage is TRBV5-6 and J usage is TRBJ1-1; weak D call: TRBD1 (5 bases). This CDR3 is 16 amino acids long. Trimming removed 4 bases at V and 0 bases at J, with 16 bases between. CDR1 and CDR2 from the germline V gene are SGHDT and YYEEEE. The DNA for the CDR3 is TGTGCCAGCAGCCGACAGTGGACCCGCATGAACACTGAAGCTTTCTTT. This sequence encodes CASSRQWTRMNTEAFF.

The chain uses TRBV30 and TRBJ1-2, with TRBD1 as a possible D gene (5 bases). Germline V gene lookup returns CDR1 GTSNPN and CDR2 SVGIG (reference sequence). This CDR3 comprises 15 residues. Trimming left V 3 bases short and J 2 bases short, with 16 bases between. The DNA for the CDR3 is TGTGCCTGGAGCACAGGCGACCGCGACAACTATGGCTACACCTTC. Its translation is CAWSTGDRDNYGYTF.

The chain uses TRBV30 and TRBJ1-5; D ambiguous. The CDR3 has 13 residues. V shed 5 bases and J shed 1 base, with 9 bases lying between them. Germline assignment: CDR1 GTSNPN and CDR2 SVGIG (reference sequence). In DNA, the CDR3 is TGTGCCTGGGGACCTAAAAGCAATCAGCCCCAGCATTTT. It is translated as CAWGPKSNQPQHF.

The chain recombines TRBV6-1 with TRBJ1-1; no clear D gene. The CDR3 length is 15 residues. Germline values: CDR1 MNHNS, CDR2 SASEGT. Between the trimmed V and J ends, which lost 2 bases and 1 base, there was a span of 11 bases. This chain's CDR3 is CASSEWSSRNTEAFF. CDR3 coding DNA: TGTGCCAGCAGTGAATGGTCGTCCAGGAACACTGAAGCTTTCTTT.

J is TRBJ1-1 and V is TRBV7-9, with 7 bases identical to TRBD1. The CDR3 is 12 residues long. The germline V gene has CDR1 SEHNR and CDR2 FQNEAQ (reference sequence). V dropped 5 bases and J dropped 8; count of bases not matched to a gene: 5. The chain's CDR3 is CASSDDREEAFF. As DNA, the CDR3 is TGTGCCAGCAGCGACGACAGGGAGGAAGCTTTCTTT.

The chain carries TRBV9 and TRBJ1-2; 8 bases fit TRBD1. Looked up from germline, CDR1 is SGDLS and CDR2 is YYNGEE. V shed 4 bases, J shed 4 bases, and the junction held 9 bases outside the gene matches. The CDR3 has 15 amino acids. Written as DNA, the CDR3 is TGTGCCAGCAGCCCCGGACAGGGAGGTGGCTATGGCTACACCTTC. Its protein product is CASSPGQGGGYGYTF.